Included here is one T cell receptor (beta chain) sequence, with context. The data derive from a study of T-cell memory formation after mild COVID-19. This CDR3 is built from 16 residues. The trim removed 7 bases at V and 8 bases at J, leaving 15 bases unmatched. Germline values: CDR1 KGHDR, CDR2 SFDVKD. Each CDR3 protein gets one entry after TCRdb re-called the 5' RACE reads with MiXCR. The table records 200,000 to 250,000 distinct CDR3 sequences, roughly 10% of them present only once. The gene calls are TRBV24-1 and TRBJ2-1; 8 nucleotides line up with TRBD1. The sample taken for sequencing was PBMCs or a T cell subset sorted from them (not recorded which). The clonotype comes from a young man who had mild COVID-19 (a few samples of this study predate the infection). Cell type and time point are not known. This CDR3 reads CATSPMGTGLKDEQFF. The CDR3 region has the DNA TGTGCCACCAGCCCCATGGGGACAGGCCTGAAGGATGAGCAGTTCTTC.